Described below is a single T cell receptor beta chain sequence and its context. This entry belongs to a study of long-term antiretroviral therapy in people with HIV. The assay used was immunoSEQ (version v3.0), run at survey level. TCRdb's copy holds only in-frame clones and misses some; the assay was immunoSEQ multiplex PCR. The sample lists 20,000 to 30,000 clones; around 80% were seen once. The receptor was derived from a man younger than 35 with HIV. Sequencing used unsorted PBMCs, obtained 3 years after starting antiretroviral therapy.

The CDR3 is CASSPGGQGADEAFF. The DNA for the CDR3 is TGTGCCAGCTCACCGGGGGGCCAGGGGGCAGATGAAGCTTTCTTT. The V and J genes are TRBV18 and TRBJ1-1; 8 nucleotides line up with TRBD1. J lost 7 bases, V lost 3 bases, and 10 bases had no gene match. Germline loops: CDR1 KGHSH, CDR2 LQKENI. The CDR3 runs to 15 residues.